This is a list of T cell receptor beta chains from one sample in a study of human T cells and chemical hapten exposure. MiXCR, applied by TCRdb to the RACE reads, yields one record per CDR3 protein. The sample has tens of thousands of distinct CDR3 sequences, roughly 9.7% seen once. The material sequenced was whole blood, taken in connection with sensitization to the hapten diphenylcyclopropenone (DPC). The receptors here all came from a woman aged 45-59 years with alopecia areata. Some clones in this sample may be carry-over from other donors' samples. Both conserved end residues are trimmed from each CDR3. Each record gives: J gene, V gene, CDR3 protein.

J: TRBJ2-7
V: TRBV18
CDR3: ASSPTDGSSYEQY

J: TRBJ1-4
V: TRBV6-6
CDR3: ASSPKGGTATNEKLF

J: TRBJ2-7
V: TRBV2
CDR3: ASRGDISSYEQY

J: TRBJ2-1
V: TRBV6-5
CDR3: ASSTVGFASYNEQF

J: TRBJ2-3
V: TRBV9
CDR3: ASSVEGRGRHY

J: TRBJ2-3
V: TRBV14
CDR3: ASSQGSTAGARTDTQY

J: TRBJ1-1
V: TRBV29-1
CDR3: SVVGGAGTEAF

J: TRBJ1-5
V: TRBV28
CDR3: ASSPRTGADSNQPQH

J: TRBJ1-3
V: TRBV12-3/TRBV12-4
CDR3: ASSSQVAGNTIY

J: TRBJ2-3
V: TRBV20-1
CDR3: SARGGPGAITDTQY

J: TRBJ1-1
V: TRBV18
CDR3: ASSPLRNTEAF

J: TRBJ2-7
V: TRBV3-1
CDR3: ASSQGASPQEQY

J: TRBJ2-7
V: TRBV7-9
CDR3: ASSPNYEQY

J: TRBJ2-3
V: TRBV10-3
CDR3: AISAGAHISTDTQY

J: TRBJ2-1
V: TRBV4-2
CDR3: ASSLTWDERYNEQF

J: TRBJ2-2
V: TRBV19
CDR3: ASSLITGANTGELF

J: TRBJ2-1
V: TRBV6-4
CDR3: ASSDSGGGAPNEQF

J: TRBJ2-1
V: TRBV6-2/TRBV6-3
CDR3: ASSYGGTTYNEQF

J: TRBJ2-6
V: TRBV25-1
CDR3: ASSETGYSSGANVLT

J: TRBJ2-3
V: TRBV7-8
CDR3: ASSRHQGTDTQY

J: TRBJ2-3
V: TRBV29-1
CDR3: SVAGGSTDTQY

J: TRBJ2-7
V: TRBV11-2
CDR3: ATTRGQGSYEQY

J: TRBJ2-3
V: TRBV7-2
CDR3: ASSTGLLAQY

J: TRBJ2-5
V: TRBV28
CDR3: ASSLQGAQETQY

J: TRBJ2-3
V: TRBV9
CDR3: ASSVGGRLTDTQY

J: TRBJ1-6
V: TRBV6-2/TRBV6-3
CDR3: ASSRRDPPLH

J: TRBJ2-7
V: TRBV18
CDR3: ASSPVAERNYEQY

J: TRBJ2-1
V: TRBV10-1
CDR3: ASSESGGLVSYNEQF

J: TRBJ2-7
V: TRBV28
CDR3: ASSLPGNYEQY

J: TRBJ2-1
V: TRBV27
CDR3: ASREQGLVPNEQF

J: TRBJ2-1
V: TRBV2
CDR3: ASSAKNNEQF

J: TRBJ1-5
V: TRBV20-1
CDR3: SATSGGGYSNQPQH

J: TRBJ2-7
V: TRBV20-1
CDR3: SADIAYEQY

J: TRBJ2-7
V: TRBV6-2/TRBV6-3
CDR3: ASRRTGGPNEQY

J: TRBJ2-5
V: TRBV6-2/TRBV6-3
CDR3: ASSPRGSPQETQY

J: TRBJ2-1
V: TRBV18
CDR3: ASSEEFSYNEQF

J: TRBJ1-1
V: TRBV7-8
CDR3: ASSYLAGTEAF

J: TRBJ2-1
V: TRBV12-5
CDR3: ASATFHNEQF

J: TRBJ2-2
V: TRBV29-1
CDR3: SVEDPRGFNTGELF

J: TRBJ1-3
V: TRBV7-9
CDR3: ASSFQQGIGGNTIY

J: TRBJ2-5
V: TRBV28
CDR3: ASSGLAGAGTQY

J: TRBJ2-1
V: TRBV28
CDR3: ASATSVGEQF